The clone carrying this T cell receptor (beta chain) was detected a few times. Its antigen is not identified. Alongside a J-beta primer mix, a sample-barcoded 5' primer served in a second PCR lasting roughly 6 to 12 cycles. Each CDR3 protein gets one entry after TCRdb re-called the 5' RACE reads with MiXCR. The sample records more than 650,000 distinct CDR3 sequences, about 20% being singletons. This sample was included in a study of blood T cells in healthy people across ages. Across the whole study: With template switching, about one barcoded beta molecule was captured per two T cells. Overall study findings and caveats: Expanded clonotype changes were possibly confounded by unknown donor CMV status.

The CDR3 sequence is 10 residues long. The V end lost 9 bases, the J end lost 0 bases, and 2 bases lay between the germline ends. From germline, CDR1 is MNHEY and CDR2 SVGAGI. V usage is TRBV6-5 and J usage is TRBJ2-5; D is undetermined. The receptor was derived from a man in his 70s in good health. Sequenced material: blood. The CDR3 nucleotides are TGTGCCAGTCACCAAGAGACCCAGTACTTC. Its translation is CASHQETQYF.